Given below is one TCR beta chain in context. Measured with immunoSEQ multiplex PCR; TCRdb has only the in-frame clones, and not every one. The sample has tens of thousands of clones; 75% to 85% are singletons. This sample was taken from a study of OX40 agonist ivuxolimab in advanced cancers. On the study more broadly: Ivuxolimab, which patients received intravenously every 2 weeks, was dosed at 0.01 to 10 mg/kg.

CDR1 is SGHNT and CDR2 is YYREEE in the germline V gene (reference sequence). V lost 4 bases to trimming and J lost 5 bases; unmatched junction nucleotides: 4. This CDR3 has 15 residues. The receptor's source is an adult with an advanced solid tumor such as melanoma, head and neck, liver or kidney cancer. The chain couples TRBV5-4 to TRBJ2-1; 12 bases fit TRBD2. The material was CD4+ or CD8+ T cells sorted from blood, obtained in a trial of the OX40 agonist ivuxolimab. The CDR3 reads CASSPRLAGDNEQFF. CDR3 sequence (DNA): TGTGCCAGCAGCCCGAGACTAGCGGGGGACAATGAGCAGTTCTTC.